This T cell receptor beta chain originates from a study of blood T cells in healthy people across ages. The germline CDR1 and CDR2 sequences are MNHEY and SMNVEV (reference sequence). The CDR3 loop spans 16 amino acids. With respect to this clonotype: The junction does not match germline at one end; this may be a read error.

A sample-barcoded 5' primer and a J-beta primer mix were used in a second PCR of roughly 7 to 11 cycles. MiXCR was run by TCRdb on the 5' RACE reads, yielding one entry per CDR3 protein. Of roughly 680,000 distinct CDR3 sequences in the sample, about 51% were seen once. This TCR was sampled from a woman older than 75 in good health. The chain employs TRBV27 and TRBJ1-6, with a tentative D call TRBD1 (6 bases). The sample taken for sequencing was blood. In nucleotides, the CDR3 is TGTGCCAGCAGTAGAGAGACAGGTGTAAGGAATTCGCCCCCCCACTTT. Translated, it gives CASSRETGVRNSPPHF.